This T cell receptor beta chain was sequenced during a study of identifying expanded T cells in peripheral blood. TCRdb's copy holds only in-frame clones and misses some; the assay was immunoSEQ multiplex PCR. Of more than 75,000 clones in the sample, about 88% were seen once. The germline V gene has CDR1 MDHEN and CDR2 SYDVKM. J gave up 6 bases and V 2 bases, and 5 bases lay outside the gene matches. This CDR3 comprises 14 residues. The rearrangement links TRBV28 to TRBJ1-2; 8 bases align to TRBD1. The sequencing sample was made of blood. The sequence was obtained from a person between 18 and 75 years old in good health. CDR3 nucleotides: TGTGCCAGCAGTTTAGAGACAGGGGAAGATGGCTACACCTTC. Translating gives CASSLETGEDGYTF.